These T cell receptor beta chains were read from a single sample in a study of T cell responses to AZD1222 COVID-19 vaccine. Data came from immunoSEQ multiplex PCR; TCRdb stores just in-frame clones and leaves some out. The sample includes roughly 110,000 clones, 75% to 95% seen only once; the top ten take 5% to 8%. This material consisted of peripheral blood, taken 28 days after the second AZD1222 dose. Source of these receptors: an adult who received the AZD1222 COVID-19 vaccine. The CDR3 runs from the conserved cysteine through the conserved F or W. The D gene is left open where the match is weak. For some rows the clone size is stated as once, few or many, or as a class when expanded; others skip it.

d_gene	v_gene	j_gene	abundance	CDR3nt	CDR3aa
NA	TRBV29-1	TRBJ1-1	NA	TGCAGCGTTGAAGGTACGAGCCGCGGCACTGAAGCTTTCTTT	CSVEGTSRGTEAFF
TRBD1	TRBV6-1	TRBJ2-3	NA	TGTGCCAGCAGTGGGACAGGGGTAGCCTCGGCAGATACGCAGTATTTT	CASSGTGVASADTQYF
NA	TRBV23-1	TRBJ1-6	NA	TGCGCCACCAGTCAACAGGGCCTCGAGATGGATTCACCCCTCCACTTT	CATSQQGLEMDSPLHF
NA	TRBV14	TRBJ1-4	NA	TGTGCCAGCAGCCCCCGGGGGCGCGGTGAAAAACTGTTTTTT	CASSPRGRGEKLFF
TRBD1	TRBV4-3	TRBJ1-2	NA	TGCGCCAGCAGCCTCCGGGACAGGGATGCTGGCTACACCTTC	CASSLRDRDAGYTF
NA	TRBV7-9	TRBJ2-5	NA	TGTGCCAGCAGCTTTCCGGGGCAGGAGACCCAGTACTTC	CASSFPGQETQYF
NA	TRBV30	TRBJ1-5	once	TGTGCCTGGAGTAGACAGGCCCTCAATCAGCCCCAGCATTTT	CAWSRQALNQPQHF
NA	TRBV6-5	TRBJ1-5	NA	TGTGCCAGCTCCCCCCTGGAGAGGGCTCGTCAGCCCCAGCATTTT	CASSPLERARQPQHF
NA	TRBV9	TRBJ2-5	NA	TGTGCCAGCAGCGTAGAGGCCCGGGGTGCGGAGACCCAGTACTTC	CASSVEARGAETQYF
TRBD2	TRBV11-3	TRBJ2-1	NA	TGTGCCAGCAGCTTAGATGGACTAGCGGGAAGTGAGCAGTTCTTC	CASSLDGLAGSEQFF
NA	TRBV3-1/TRBV3-2	TRBJ2-7	NA	TGTGCCAGCAGCCAAGTGGCCGGTTCCTACGAGCAGTACTTC	CASSQVAGSYEQYF
NA	TRBV5-1	TRBJ1-2	NA	TGCGCCAGCGGGACCGGGGGCTCCTATGGCTACACCTTC	CASGTGGSYGYTF
NA	TRBV3-1/TRBV3-2	TRBJ1-1	NA	TGTGCCAGCAGCCGGACGAACACTCCGAACACTGAAGCTTTCTTT	CASSRTNTPNTEAFF
TRBD1	TRBV3-1/TRBV3-2	TRBJ2-7	NA	TGTGCCAGCAGCGACAGGGTGTACGAGCAGTACTTC	CASSDRVYEQYF
NA	TRBV3-1/TRBV3-2	TRBJ1-2	NA	TGTGCCAGCAGCCGACAGGTCGGGGGCTACACCTTC	CASSRQVGGYTF
NA	TRBV9	TRBJ2-7	NA	TGTGCCAGCAGCGCCCCGACAGTACCCTACGAGCAGTACTTC	CASSAPTVPYEQYF
NA	TRBV1	TRBJ1-5	few	NA	CTSSQVGQGSHQPQHF
NA	TRBV9	TRBJ2-1	NA	TGTGCCAGCAGCGCCAGACTAGGCGTCTACAATGAGCAGTTCTTC	CASSARLGVYNEQFF
NA	TRBV19	TRBJ2-2	NA	TGTGCCAGTAGTCTGGCCAGGAACACCGGGGAGCTGTTTTTT	CASSLARNTGELFF
NA	TRBV4-3	TRBJ1-1	NA	TGCGCCAGCAGCCGCAACAGTAACGTGAACACTGAAGCTTTCTTT	CASSRNSNVNTEAFF